The next 31 T cell receptor beta chains were all read from a single sample in a study of CD8 T cells in Susac syndrome. The RNA, roughly 0.45 to 1 ug, was put through reverse transcription using random hexamers. TCRdb processed the immunoSEQ multiplex PCR reads anew with MiXCR; each CDR3 protein has one entry. The sample holds some 450,000 distinct CDR3 sequences, approximately 85% seen once. The sequencing input was CD8+ T cells from PBMCs. These receptors were taken from a human donor with multiple sclerosis.

This rearrangement joins TRBV7-9 to TRBJ1-1, with a tentative D call TRBD1 (5 bases). CDR1 is SEHNR, CDR2 FQNEAQ, per germline (reference sequence). This CDR3 region has 13 residues. V was clipped by 10 bases and J by 4 bases, with 16 bases between them. CDR3 sequence: CAIPRRGGTEAFF. CDR3 DNA: TGTGCCATCCCTAGGCGGGGCGGCACTGAAGCTTTCTTT.

The rearrangement links TRBV27 to TRBJ2-7, with D unresolved. This CDR3 has 14 residues. The germline CDR1 and CDR2 sequences are MNHEY and SMNVEV (reference sequence). V was pared by 5 bases and J by 7 bases, with 18 bases between. The CDR3 DNA sequence: TGTGCCAGCAGTCCCACCCCGACCTCGCGGGAGCAGTACTTC. This encodes CASSPTPTSREQYF.

The chain combines TRBV5-1 with TRBJ2-5, with D perhaps TRBD2 (5 bases). Trimming cost V 4 bases and J 1 base, with 14 bases left between them. This CDR3 is built from 15 residues. Germline V lookup: CDR1 SGHRS, CDR2 YFSETQ. CDR3 protein: CASSRGWQLQETQYF. The CDR3 region has the DNA TGCGCCAGCAGCCGCGGGTGGCAGCTCCAAGAGACCCAGTACTTC.

This clonotype was counted only a few times. The V and J genes are TRBV7-9 and TRBJ2-1; TRBD2 matches 15 bases. The CDR3 has 16 amino acids. Trimming removed 2 bases from V and 9 bases from J; junction bases left unmatched: 5. Germline-derived CDR1 and CDR2 are SEHNR and FQNEAQ (reference sequence). The CDR3: CASSLWTSGGASEQFF. CDR3 sequence (DNA): TGTGCCAGCAGCTTATGGACTAGCGGGGGGGCGAGTGAGCAGTTCTTC.

The chain has TRBV5-4 and TRBJ2-1; D is undetermined. The germline V gene has CDR1 SGHNT and CDR2 YYREEE (reference sequence). The CDR3 consists of 15 residues. The V and J ends lost 5 bases and 0 bases respectively, with 12 bases between them. For the CDR3, the DNA is TGTGCCAGCAGGCCGACCCCTAGCTCCTACAATGAGCAGTTCTTC. Translation: CASRPTPSSYNEQFF. The complete variable domain, with remaining parts taken from reference TRBV5-4 and TRBJ2-1, reads ETGVTQSPTHLIKTRGQQVTLRCSSQSGHNTVSWYQQALGQGPQFIFQYYREEENGRGNFPPRFSGLQFPNYSSELNVNALELDDSALYLCASRPTPSSYNEQFFGPGTRLTVL.

DNA for the CDR3: TGTGCCAGCACCTGGGTGGGCTTGGAGACCCAGTACTTC. This gives the protein CASTWVGLETQYF. The chain is built from TRBV2 and TRBJ2-5, with D hard to call. V was clipped by 7 bases and J by 5 bases, with 14 bases between them. Germline V gene data show CDR1 as SNHLY and CDR2 as FYNNEI. The CDR3 is 13 residues long.

This rearrangement joins TRBV28 to TRBJ1-2; no clear D gene. Trimming took off 3 bases at V and 4 bases at J, with 12 bases between the two ends. Germline V lookup: CDR1 MDHEN, CDR2 SYDVKM. CDR3 length: 14 amino acids. Here the CDR3 DNA reads TGTGCCAGCAGTTTTAAGCCAGATCTCTATGGCTACACCTTC. Translation gives CASSFKPDLYGYTF.

This chain uses TRBV30 with TRBJ2-7; D is ambiguous. The CDR3 has 12 amino acids. Germline lookup yields CDR1 GTSNPN and CDR2 SVGIG (reference sequence). V lost 2 bases and J 2 bases, leaving 7 bases between the germline ends. In nucleotides, the CDR3 is TGTGCCTGGAGTACCCAACCCTACGAGCAGTACTTC. Protein product: CAWSTQPYEQYF.

The chain has TRBV7-9 and TRBJ1-6, with 10 nucleotides matching TRBD1. Unmatched junction bases numbered 3, after V lost 6 bases and J lost 4 bases. The CDR3 consists of 15 residues. CDR1 SEHNR and CDR2 FQNEAQ come from the germline V gene (reference sequence). DNA of the CDR3: TGTGCCAGCAGTCAGGACAGGGGGTATAATTCACCCCTCCACTTT. Its protein is CASSQDRGYNSPLHF.

The rearrangement joins TRBV29-1 to TRBJ2-7; maybe TRBD1 (6 bases). CDR3 length equals 12 residues. The germline V gene has CDR1 SQVTM and CDR2 ANQGSEA. Between the trimmed V and J ends, which lost 3 bases and 6 bases, there was a span of 12 bases. The CDR3 is CSVEAGAGEQYF. In DNA, the CDR3 is TGCAGCGTTGAGGCAGGGGCTGGCGAGCAGTACTTC.

This rearrangement joins TRBV20-1 to TRBJ2-1, with 9 bases that match TRBD2. The V gene end was trimmed by 3 bases and the J gene end by 2 bases; junction bases not matched to a gene: 5. CDR3 length: 15 residues. From germline, CDR1 is DFQATT and CDR2 SNEGSKA (reference sequence). The CDR3 DNA sequence: TGCAGTGCTAGCCCCTCTAGCGGGACCTACAATGAGCAGTTCTTC. The encoded protein is CSASPSSGTYNEQFF.

The chain links TRBV12-3 or TRBV12-4 to TRBJ1-2; perhaps TRBD1 as D (5 bases). The length of the CDR3 is 16 residues. V lost 3 bases to trimming and J lost 8 bases, with 22 bases between them. The CDR3 protein is CASSFSPGTALEGYTF. The DNA of the CDR3 is TGTGCCAGCAGTTTCTCACCTGGGACGGCCCTAGAAGGCTACACCTTC.

The rearrangement joins TRBV11-2 to TRBJ2-3; 7 nucleotides line up with TRBD1. There are 15 residues in the CDR3. V lost 5 bases and J lost 2; bases outside the gene matches: 7. Germline CDR1 SGHAT, CDR2 FQNNGV. The chain's CDR3 is CASSARDRSTDTQYF. In nucleotides, the CDR3 is TGTGCCAGCAGCGCCCGGGACAGATCCACAGATACGCAGTATTTT. The full variable domain, rest sourced from reference TRBV11-2 and TRBJ2-3, is EAGVAQSPRYKIIEKRQSVAFWCNPISGHATLYWYQQILGQGPKLLIQFQNNGVVDDSQLPKDRFSAERLKGVDSTLKIQPAKLEDSAVYLCASSARDRSTDTQYFGPGTRLTVL.

This chain joins TRBV27 and TRBJ1-5; TRBD1 aligns across 7 bases. The trim removed 8 bases at V and 5 bases at J, leaving 9 bases unmatched. The CDR3 is made up of 14 amino acids. The V gene's germline CDR1 is MNHEY and CDR2 SMNVEV (reference sequence). The CDR3 loop is CASCPGGEDQPQHF. CDR3 nucleotides: TGTGCCAGCTGCCCAGGGGGGGAGGATCAGCCCCAGCATTTT.

The chain uses TRBV30 and TRBJ1-6; 8 bases align to TRBD1. The CDR3 sequence is 17 residues long. The V and J ends lost 8 bases and 7 bases, in that order; junction bases with no gene match: 19. Germline-derived CDR1 and CDR2 are GTSNPN and SVGIG (reference sequence). CDR3 DNA sequence: TGTGCCCTCAGCGACAGGGGCCGATGGGACTGGAATTCACCCCTCCACTTT. It encodes CALSDRGRWDWNSPLHF.

The chain couples TRBV6-1 to TRBJ2-7; TRBD1 or TRBD2 may be the D gene (5 bases each). V lost 6 bases, J lost 2 bases, and 11 bases lay in between. CDR1 MNHNS and CDR2 SASEGT come from the germline V gene. The CDR3 sequence is 13 residues long. CDR3: CASRGETPYEQYF. The CDR3 DNA follows: TGTGCCAGCAGGGGGGAGACACCCTACGAGCAGTACTTC.

The genes are TRBV5-1 and TRBJ2-2; 16 bases match TRBD2. Germline V gene sequence: CDR1 SGHRS, CDR2 YFSETQ. The CDR3 extends over 18 amino acids. V was clipped by 4 bases and J by 4 bases; unmatched bases: 7. The CDR3 loop is CASSEGLAGGPGTGELFF. The DNA of the CDR3 is TGCGCCAGCAGCGAGGGACTAGCGGGGGGGCCGGGCACCGGGGAGCTGTTTTTT.

The chain recombines TRBV12-3 or TRBV12-4 with TRBJ2-5, with D perhaps assigned TRBD1 or TRBD2 (5 bases each). The ends were cut back, 3 bases at V and 6 bases at J, with 14 bases in the middle. The CDR3 length is 14 residues. The CDR3 region is CASSFRDDKKTQYF. The CDR3 bases are TGTGCCAGCAGTTTCCGGGACGATAAAAAGACCCAGTACTTC.

This clonotype was counted a single time. The rearrangement uses TRBV6-5 and TRBJ2-7, with a weak D call TRBD1 (6 bases). Trimming cost V 0 bases and J 6 bases, with 15 bases left between them. Germline V gene sequence: CDR1 MNHEY, CDR2 SVGAGI. The CDR3 has 15 residues. CDR3 residues: CASSYSWGPGAEQYF. DNA for the CDR3: TGTGCCAGCAGTTACTCGTGGGGCCCAGGGGCCGAGCAGTACTTC.

This clonotype has more than one count but fewer than ten. This chain links TRBV10-3 with TRBJ2-7; D might be TRBD1 or TRBD2, each matching 5 bases. Per germline, CDR1 ENHRY and CDR2 SYGVKD. The CDR3 extends over 13 amino acids. The V end was cut by 9 bases, the J end by 2 bases, with 14 bases between. CDR3 in amino acids: CAIQPGPTYEQYF. CDR3 nucleotides: TGTGCCATTCAGCCGGGACCCACCTACGAGCAGTACTTC.

The CDR3 protein is CASSLVNQGANEQFF. For the CDR3, the DNA is TGTGCCAGCAGCTTAGTTAATCAGGGAGCCAATGAGCAGTTCTTC. V usage is TRBV7-9 and J usage is TRBJ2-1; possibly TRBD1 or TRBD2 for D (5 bases each). CDR1 and CDR2 from the germline V gene are SEHNR and FQNEAQ (reference sequence). CDR3 length equals 15 residues. Deletions cut 1 base from V and 6 bases from J, with 13 bases between.

The chain links TRBV29-1 to TRBJ1-1; 8 bases are shared with TRBD1. Germline loops: CDR1 SQVTM, CDR2 ANQGSEA. The ends lost 4 bases at V and 3 bases at J; junction bases unmatched: 4. The CDR3 totals 13 residues. CDR3 coding DNA: TGCAGCGTTGCAGGGGGCGCGGACACTGAAGCTTTCTTT. It translates to CSVAGGADTEAFF.

The CDR3 DNA sequence: TGTGCCAGCAGCTTAGGGGACAGGGGCCACGAGCAGTACTTC. This gives the protein CASSLGDRGHEQYF. The chain uses TRBV7-9 and TRBJ2-7; 10 nucleotides align to TRBD1. This CDR3 comprises 14 residues. The V segment lost 1 base and the J segment 5 bases; nucleotides outside the gene matches: 2. Germline assignment: CDR1 SEHNR and CDR2 FQNEAQ (reference sequence).

J is TRBJ1-1 and V is TRBV27, with D tentatively TRBD1 (6 bases). V dropped 10 bases and J dropped 11 bases, with 17 bases sitting between them. The CDR3 extends over 11 amino acids. The germline gives CDR1 MNHEY, CDR2 SMNVEV (reference sequence). The CDR3 DNA reads TGTGCCATCCGAGGGGGGGGAGCGGCTTTCTTT. This translates into CAIRGGGAAFF.

The rearrangement uses TRBV28 and TRBJ1-3; weak D call: TRBD1 (5 bases). CDR1 is MDHEN, CDR2 SYDVKM, per germline. V lost 2 bases and J lost 3, with 8 bases in between. The CDR3 is made up of 14 amino acids. In nucleotides, the CDR3 is TGTGCCAGCAGTTTAGAGGGGATTGGAAACACCATATATTTT. This encodes CASSLEGIGNTIYF.

V gene TRBV6-5 combines with J gene TRBJ1-1, with unresolved D. The germline V gene has CDR1 MNHEY and CDR2 SVGAGI. This CDR3 region has 14 residues. V was clipped by 2 bases and J by 5 bases, with 12 bases between them. CDR3 bases: TGTGCCAGCAGTTACCGGGCCTATTTAACTGAAGCTTTCTTT. Translated: CASSYRAYLTEAFF.

This chain links TRBV4-1 with TRBJ1-4; no firm D call. From germline, CDR1 is MGHRA and CDR2 YSYEKL. V was clipped by 8 bases and J by 0 bases, with 13 bases between them. The CDR3 runs to 15 residues. Here the CDR3 DNA reads TGCGCCAGCTGGAACCCACCTACAACTAATGAAAAACTGTTTTTT. This sequence encodes CASWNPPTTNEKLFF.

The chain carries TRBV12-3 or TRBV12-4 and TRBJ2-7; possible D gene TRBD2, 5 bases. Deletions cut 3 bases from V and 7 bases from J, with 19 bases between. The CDR3 spans 15 residues. CDR3 protein: CASSFEGIPNGEQYF. The CDR3 DNA reads TGTGCCAGCAGTTTTGAGGGCATCCCCAATGGGGAGCAGTACTTC.

This chain joins TRBV12-3 or TRBV12-4 and TRBJ2-1; the D gene is possibly TRBD2 (6 bases). The CDR3 totals 16 residues. V was cut by 5 bases and J by 1 base, with 15 bases left in between. The CDR3: CASSPFSGASYNEQFF. The CDR3, as DNA: TGTGCCAGCAGTCCCTTTTCGGGAGCTTCCTACAATGAGCAGTTCTTC.

V gene TRBV6-1 combines with J gene TRBJ1-2; TRBD1 matches at 7 bases. CDR1 and CDR2 from the germline V gene are MNHNS and SASEGT. V lost 6 bases and J lost 0; bases outside the gene matches: 7. This CDR3 is 15 amino acids long. In nucleotides, the CDR3 is TGTGCCAGCAGGTCCGGGACAGAAGCTAACTATGGCTACACCTTC. Amino acids: CASRSGTEANYGYTF.

The chain has TRBV7-9 and TRBJ1-1; weak D call: TRBD1 (5 bases). Trimming took 1 base from V and 8 from J, leaving 11 bases between them. The CDR3 is made up of 13 amino acids. Germline loops: CDR1 SEHNR, CDR2 FQNEAQ (reference sequence). CDR3 sequence: CASSLETYREAFF. The CDR3 DNA is TGTGCCAGCAGCTTAGAAACATACAGGGAAGCTTTCTTT.